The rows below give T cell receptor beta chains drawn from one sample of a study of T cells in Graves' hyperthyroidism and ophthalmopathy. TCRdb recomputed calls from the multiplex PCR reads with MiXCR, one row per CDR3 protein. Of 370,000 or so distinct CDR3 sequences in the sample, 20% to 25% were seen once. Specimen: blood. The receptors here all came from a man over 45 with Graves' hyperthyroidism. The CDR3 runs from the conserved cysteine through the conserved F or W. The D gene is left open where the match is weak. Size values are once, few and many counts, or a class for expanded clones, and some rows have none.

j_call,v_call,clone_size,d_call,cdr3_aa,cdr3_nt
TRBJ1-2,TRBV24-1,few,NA,CATSDPTGKGLGYTF,TGTGCCACCAGTGATCCCACAGGGAAGGGCCTTGGCTACACCTTC
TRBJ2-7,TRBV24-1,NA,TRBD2,CATSDILGGAGAYEQYF,TGTGCCACCAGTGATATCCTCGGCGGAGCGGGAGCCTACGAGCAGTACTTC
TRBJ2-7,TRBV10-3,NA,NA,CATGSGNIYEQYF,TGTGCCACCGGATCAGGGAACATCTACGAGCAGTACTTC
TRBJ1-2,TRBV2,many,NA,CASMRANYGYTF,TGTGCCAGCATGAGAGCTAACTATGGCTACACCTTC
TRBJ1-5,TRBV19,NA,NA,CASSIASPGSQPQHF,TGTGCCAGTAGTATAGCCTCTCCTGGGTCTCAGCCCCAGCATTTT
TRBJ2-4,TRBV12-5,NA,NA,CASGLGGENIQYF,TGTGCTAGTGGTTTGGGAGGGGAAAACATTCAGTACTTC
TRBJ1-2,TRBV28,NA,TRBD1,CASSLQGAGYYGYTF,TGTGCCAGCAGTTTGCAGGGGGCAGGTTACTATGGCTACACCTTC
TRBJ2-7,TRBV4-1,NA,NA,CASSQDRALDEQYF,TGCGCCAGCAGCCAAGATAGGGCACTGGACGAGCAGTACTTC
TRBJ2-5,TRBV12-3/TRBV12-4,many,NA,CASSWQGETQYF,TGTGCCAGCAGTTGGCAGGGTGAGACCCAGTACTTC
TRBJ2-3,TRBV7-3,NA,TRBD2,CASSLVGSGRRSTDTQYF,TGTGCCAGCAGCTTGGTTGGGAGCGGGAGGAGGAGCACAGATACGCAGTATTTT
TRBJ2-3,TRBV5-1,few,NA,CASSFGPSRTDTQYF,TGCGCCAGCAGCTTTGGTCCATCACGCACAGATACGCAGTATTTT
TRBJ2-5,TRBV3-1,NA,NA,CASSRSETAGQYF,TGTGCCAGCAGCCGATCGGAGACAGCCGGTCAGTACTTC
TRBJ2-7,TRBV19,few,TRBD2,CASSIQISGGIPYEQYF,TGTGCCAGTAGTATCCAAATATCGGGGGGGATTCCCTACGAGCAGTACTTC
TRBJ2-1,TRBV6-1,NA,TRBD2,CASSELASGRAGEQFF,TGTGCCAGCAGTGAACTGGCTAGCGGGAGGGCCGGTGAGCAGTTCTTC
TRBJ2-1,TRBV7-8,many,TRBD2,CASSSGTSGYNEQFF,TGTGCCAGCAGCTCAGGGACTAGCGGCTACAATGAGCAGTTCTTC
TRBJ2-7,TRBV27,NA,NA,CASKSSYEQYF,TGTGCCAGCAAATCCTCCTACGAGCAGTACTTC
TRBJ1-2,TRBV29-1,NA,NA,CSVAEPGGYGYTF,TGCAGCGTTGCTGAACCCGGAGGCTATGGCTACACCTTC
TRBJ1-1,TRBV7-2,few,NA,CASSLTGAGVTEAFF,TGTGCCAGCAGCTTAACCGGGGCAGGGGTCACTGAAGCTTTCTTT
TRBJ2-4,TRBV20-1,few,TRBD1,CSARGTGDWDIQYF,TGCAGTGCTAGAGGCACAGGGGATTGGGACATTCAGTACTTC
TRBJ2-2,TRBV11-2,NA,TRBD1,CASSLTPWDRNTGELFF,TGTGCCAGCAGCTTAACACCCTGGGACAGGAACACCGGGGAGCTGTTTTTT
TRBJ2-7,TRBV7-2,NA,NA,CASSTGTTEQYF,TGTGCCAGCAGCACCGGGACGACTGAGCAGTACTTC
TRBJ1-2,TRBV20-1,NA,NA,CSARQDRYGYTF,TGCAGTGCTCGACAGGATCGCTATGGCTACACCTTC
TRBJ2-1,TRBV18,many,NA,CASSQADEQFF,TGTGCCAGCTCACAGGCCGATGAGCAGTTCTTC
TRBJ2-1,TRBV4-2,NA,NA,CASSEGPHGDEQFF,TGTGCCAGCAGCGAGGGCCCCCACGGCGATGAGCAGTTCTTC
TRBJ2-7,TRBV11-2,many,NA,CASSLGAGYEQYF,TGTGCCAGCAGCTTAGGTGCGGGCTACGAGCAGTACTTC
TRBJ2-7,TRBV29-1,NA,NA,CSVEVGTGEQYF,TGCAGCGTTGAAGTTGGGACGGGGGAGCAGTACTTC
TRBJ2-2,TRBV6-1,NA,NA,CASPDGQGGGVETGELFF,TGTGCCAGCCCCGATGGACAGGGCGGGGGAGTAGAGACCGGGGAGCTGTTTTTT
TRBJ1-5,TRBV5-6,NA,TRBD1,CASSFGQGEGLYQPQHF,TGTGCCAGCAGCTTCGGACAGGGGGAAGGGTTGTATCAGCCCCAGCATTTT
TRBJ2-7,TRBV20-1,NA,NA,CSASRGSSYEQYF,TGCAGTGCTAGTCGGGGTTCCTCCTACGAGCAGTACTTC
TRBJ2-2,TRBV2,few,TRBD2,CATEIAGAFTGELFF,TGTGCCACGGAAATAGCGGGAGCCTTCACCGGGGAGCTGTTTTTT
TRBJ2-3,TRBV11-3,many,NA,CASSLERFIGGGTDTQYF,TGTGCCAGCAGCTTAGAAAGATTCATTGGGGGAGGCACAGATACGCAGTATTTT
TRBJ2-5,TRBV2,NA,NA,CASSEAAAQTQYF,TGTGCCAGCAGTGAAGCAGCGGCACAGACCCAGTACTTC
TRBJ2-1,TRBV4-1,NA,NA,CASSQGPLATRSSYNEQFF,TGCGCCAGCAGCCAAGGGCCACTAGCCACTAGGAGCTCCTACAATGAGCAGTTCTTC
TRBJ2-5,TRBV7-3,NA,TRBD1,CASSYGTGSQETQYF,TGTGCCAGCAGCTATGGGACAGGGAGCCAAGAGACCCAGTACTTC
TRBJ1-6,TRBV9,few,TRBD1,CASSAGTGRNSPLHF,TGTGCCAGCAGCGCCGGGACAGGGCGCAATTCACCCCTCCACTTT